Sequencing of this T cell receptor beta chain was carried out in a study of T cell responses to AZD1222 COVID-19 vaccine. On the study more broadly: Some second doses came at about 4 weeks and others at about 12 weeks; these were pooled.

The study's findings and limits: Baseline antibody screening turned up just five to seven seropositive AZD1222 recipients. Unmutated variant regions are reportedly the target of nearly half of TCRs that are spike-specific.

TCRdb keeps only in-frame clones here, not all; method: immunoSEQ multiplex PCR. The table lists under 150,000 clones, roughly nine tenths of them singletons. With respect to this clone: Its antigen is unidentified.

The input for sequencing was peripheral blood, taken on day 0 of AZD1222 vaccination. The clonotype originates from an adult in good health.

The CDR3 is CASSTPGRGRPGELFF. DNA for the CDR3: TGTGCCAGTAGTACCCCTGGCAGGGGGCGCCCCGGGGAGCTGTTTTTT. The V gene is TRBV19, the J gene TRBJ2-2; the match to TRBD1 covers 8 bases. V was pared by 4 bases and J by 6 bases, with 10 bases of the junction left unmatched. The CDR3 has 16 residues. Germline lookup yields CDR1 LNHDA and CDR2 SQIVND (reference sequence).